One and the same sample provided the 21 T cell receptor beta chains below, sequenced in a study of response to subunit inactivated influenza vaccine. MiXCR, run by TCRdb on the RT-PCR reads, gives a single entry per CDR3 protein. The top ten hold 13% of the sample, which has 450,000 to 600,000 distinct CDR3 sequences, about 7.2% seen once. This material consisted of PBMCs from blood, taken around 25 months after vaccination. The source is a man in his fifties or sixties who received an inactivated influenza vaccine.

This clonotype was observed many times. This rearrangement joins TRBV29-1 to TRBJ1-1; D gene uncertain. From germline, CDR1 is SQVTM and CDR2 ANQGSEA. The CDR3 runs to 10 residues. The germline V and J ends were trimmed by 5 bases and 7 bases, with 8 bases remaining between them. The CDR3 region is CSVRELEAFF. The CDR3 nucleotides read TGCAGCGTTCGGGAGCTTGAAGCTTTCTTT. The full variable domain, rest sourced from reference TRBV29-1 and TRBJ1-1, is SAVISQKPSRDICQRGTSLTIQCQVDSQVTMMFWYRQQPGQSLTLIATANQGSEATYESGFVIDKFPISRPNLTFSTLTVSNMSPEDSSIYLCSVRELEAFFGQGTRLTVV.

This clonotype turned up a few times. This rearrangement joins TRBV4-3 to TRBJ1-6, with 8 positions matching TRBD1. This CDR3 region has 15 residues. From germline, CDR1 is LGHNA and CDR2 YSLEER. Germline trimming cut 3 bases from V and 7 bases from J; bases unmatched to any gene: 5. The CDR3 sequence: CASSQGTGRNSPLHF. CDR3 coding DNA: TGCGCCAGCAGCCAGGGGACAGGTCGAAATTCACCCCTCCACTTT.

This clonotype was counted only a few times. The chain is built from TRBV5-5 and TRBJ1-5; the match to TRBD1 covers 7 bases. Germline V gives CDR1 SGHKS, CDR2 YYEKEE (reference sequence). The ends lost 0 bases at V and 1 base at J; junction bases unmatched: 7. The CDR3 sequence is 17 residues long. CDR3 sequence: CASSLAPTGTSNQPQHF. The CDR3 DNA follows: TGTGCCAGCAGCTTGGCGCCGACAGGGACGAGCAATCAGCCCCAGCATTTT. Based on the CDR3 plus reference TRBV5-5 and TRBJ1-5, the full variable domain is DAGVTQSPTHLIKTRGQQVTLRCSPISGHKSVSWYQQVLGQGPQFIFQYYEKEERGRGNFPDRFSARQFPNYSSELNVNALLLGDSALYLCASSLAPTGTSNQPQHFGDGTRLSIL.

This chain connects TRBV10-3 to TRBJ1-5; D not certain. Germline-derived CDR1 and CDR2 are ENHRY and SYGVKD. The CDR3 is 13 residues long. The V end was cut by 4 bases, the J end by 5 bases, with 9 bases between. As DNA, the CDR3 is TGTGCCATCAGTGTAGGGAGCGATCAGCCCCAGCATTTT. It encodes CAISVGSDQPQHF.

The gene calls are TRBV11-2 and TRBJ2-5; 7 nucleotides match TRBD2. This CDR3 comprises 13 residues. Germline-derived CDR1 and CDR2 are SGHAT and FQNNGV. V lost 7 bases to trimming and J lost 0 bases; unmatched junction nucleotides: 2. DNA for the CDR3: TGTGCCAGCACGCGGGGGTACCAAGAGACCCAGTACTTC. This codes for CASTRGYQETQYF.

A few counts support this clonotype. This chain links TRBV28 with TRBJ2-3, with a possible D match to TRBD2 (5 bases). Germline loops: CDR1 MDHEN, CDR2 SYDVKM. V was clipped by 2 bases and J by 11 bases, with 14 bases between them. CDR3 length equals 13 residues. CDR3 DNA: TGTGCCAGCAGTTTACCGCGGGCGACGCGGCAGTATTTT. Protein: CASSLPRATRQYF.

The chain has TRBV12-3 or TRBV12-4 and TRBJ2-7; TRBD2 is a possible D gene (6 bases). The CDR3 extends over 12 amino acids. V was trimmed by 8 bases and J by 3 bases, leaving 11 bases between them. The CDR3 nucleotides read TGTGCCAGCCGGGGACTCAACTACGAGCAGTACTTC. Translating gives CASRGLNYEQYF.

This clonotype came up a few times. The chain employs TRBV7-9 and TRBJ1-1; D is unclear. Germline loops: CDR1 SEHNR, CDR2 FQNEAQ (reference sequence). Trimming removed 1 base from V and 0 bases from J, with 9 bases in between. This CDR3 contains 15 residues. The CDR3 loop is CASSLGSLLNTEAFF. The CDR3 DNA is TGTGCCAGCAGCTTAGGGTCCCTTCTGAACACTGAAGCTTTCTTT.

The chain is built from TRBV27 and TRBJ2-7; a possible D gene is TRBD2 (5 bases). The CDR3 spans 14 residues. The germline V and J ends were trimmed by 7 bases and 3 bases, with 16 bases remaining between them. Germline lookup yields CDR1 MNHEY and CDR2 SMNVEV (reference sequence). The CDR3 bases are TGTGCCAGCAATCCGAGTGGGAGAGACTACGAGCAGTACTTC. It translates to CASNPSGRDYEQYF.

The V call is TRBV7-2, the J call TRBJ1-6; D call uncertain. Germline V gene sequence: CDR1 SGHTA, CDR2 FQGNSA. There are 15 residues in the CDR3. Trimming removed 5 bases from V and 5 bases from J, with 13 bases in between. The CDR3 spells CASSIRGSDNSPLHF. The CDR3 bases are TGTGCCAGCAGCATTCGGGGAAGTGATAATTCACCCCTCCACTTT.

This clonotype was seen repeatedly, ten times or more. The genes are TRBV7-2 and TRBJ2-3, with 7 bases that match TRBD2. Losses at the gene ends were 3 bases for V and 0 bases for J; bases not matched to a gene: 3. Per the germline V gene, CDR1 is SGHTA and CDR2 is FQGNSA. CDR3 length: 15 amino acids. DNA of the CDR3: TGTGCCAGCAGCTTTCCTAGCGGTAGCACAGATACGCAGTATTTT. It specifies CASSFPSGSTDTQYF.

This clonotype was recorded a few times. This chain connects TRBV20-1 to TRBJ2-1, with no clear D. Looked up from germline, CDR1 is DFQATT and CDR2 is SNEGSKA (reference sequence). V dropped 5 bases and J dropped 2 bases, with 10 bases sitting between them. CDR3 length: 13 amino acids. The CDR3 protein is CSAQRIPYNEQFF. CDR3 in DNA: TGCAGTGCTCAGAGGATTCCCTACAATGAGCAGTTCTTC.

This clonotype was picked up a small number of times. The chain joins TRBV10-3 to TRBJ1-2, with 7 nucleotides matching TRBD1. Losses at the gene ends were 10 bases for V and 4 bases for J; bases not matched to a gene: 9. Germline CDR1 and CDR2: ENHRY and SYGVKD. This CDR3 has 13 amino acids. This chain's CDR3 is CATGTALPYGYTF. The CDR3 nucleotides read TGTGCCACGGGGACAGCCCTACCCTATGGCTACACCTTC.

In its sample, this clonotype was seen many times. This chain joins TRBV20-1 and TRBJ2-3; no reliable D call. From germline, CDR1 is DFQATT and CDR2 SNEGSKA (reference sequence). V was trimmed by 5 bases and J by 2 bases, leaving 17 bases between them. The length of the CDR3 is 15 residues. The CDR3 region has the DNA TGCAGTGCTTACCCCCCGGGTTTTTCCACAGATACGCAGTATTTT. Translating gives CSAYPPGFSTDTQYF.

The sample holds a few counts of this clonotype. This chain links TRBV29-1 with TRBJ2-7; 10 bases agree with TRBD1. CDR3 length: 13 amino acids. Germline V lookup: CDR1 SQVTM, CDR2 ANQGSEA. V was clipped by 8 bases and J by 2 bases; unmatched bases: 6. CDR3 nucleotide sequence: TGCAGCTATGGGACAGGGGTCCCCTACGAGCAGTACTTC. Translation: CSYGTGVPYEQYF.

CDR3 sequence (DNA): TGTGCCAGCAGCTTAGCAGATCAATCGAATGAGCAGTTCTTC. It codes for CASSLADQSNEQFF. The V gene is TRBV7-8, the J gene TRBJ2-1; D remains unclear. The V gene's germline CDR1 is SGHVS and CDR2 FQNEAQ. The V end lost 0 bases, the J end lost 7 bases, and 10 bases lay between the germline ends. The CDR3 extends over 14 amino acids.

The CDR3 DNA is TGCAGTGCTATGGTGGGAGGGCCAGATGAGCAGTTCTTC. It yields the protein CSAMVGGPDEQFF. This sequence joins TRBV20-1 and TRBJ2-1; 7 bases match TRBD2. The ends lost 4 bases at V and 8 bases at J; junction bases unmatched: 8. The CDR3 length is 13 residues. CDR1 and CDR2 (germline): DFQATT, SNEGSKA (reference sequence).

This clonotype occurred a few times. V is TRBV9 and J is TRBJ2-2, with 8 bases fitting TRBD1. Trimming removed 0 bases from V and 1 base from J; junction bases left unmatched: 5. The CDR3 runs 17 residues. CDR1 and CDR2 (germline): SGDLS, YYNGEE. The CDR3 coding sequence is TGTGCCAGCAGCGTAGCTACGACAGGGGTGAACACCGGGGAGCTGTTTTTT. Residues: CASSVATTGVNTGELFF.

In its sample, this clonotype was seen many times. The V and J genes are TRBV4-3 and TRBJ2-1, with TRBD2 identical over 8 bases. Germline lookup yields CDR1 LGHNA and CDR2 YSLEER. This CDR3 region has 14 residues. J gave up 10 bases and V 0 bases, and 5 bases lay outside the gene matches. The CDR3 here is CASSQDGTRDEQFF. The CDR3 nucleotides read TGCGCCAGCAGCCAAGATGGGACTAGGGACGAGCAGTTCTTC.

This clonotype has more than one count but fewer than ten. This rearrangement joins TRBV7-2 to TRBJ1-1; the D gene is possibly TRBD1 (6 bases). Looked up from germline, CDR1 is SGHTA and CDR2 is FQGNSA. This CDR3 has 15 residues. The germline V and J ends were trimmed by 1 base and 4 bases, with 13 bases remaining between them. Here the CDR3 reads CASSLVQGPGTEAFF. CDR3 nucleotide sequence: TGTGCCAGCAGCTTAGTCCAGGGGCCGGGCACTGAAGCTTTCTTT.

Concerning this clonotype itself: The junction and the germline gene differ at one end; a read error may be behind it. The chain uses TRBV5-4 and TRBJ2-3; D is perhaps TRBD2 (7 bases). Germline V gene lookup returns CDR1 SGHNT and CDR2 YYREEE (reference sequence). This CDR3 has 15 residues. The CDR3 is CASRLYSGGQDTQYF. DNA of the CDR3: TGTGCCAGCCGCTTGTATTCGGGGGGCCAAGATACGCAGTATTTT. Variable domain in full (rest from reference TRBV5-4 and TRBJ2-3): ETGVTQSPTHLIKTRGQQVTLRCSSQSGHNTVSWYQQALGQGPQFIFQYYREEENGRGNFPPRFSGLQFPNYSSELNVNALELDDSALYLCASRLYSGGQDTQYFGPGTRLTVL.